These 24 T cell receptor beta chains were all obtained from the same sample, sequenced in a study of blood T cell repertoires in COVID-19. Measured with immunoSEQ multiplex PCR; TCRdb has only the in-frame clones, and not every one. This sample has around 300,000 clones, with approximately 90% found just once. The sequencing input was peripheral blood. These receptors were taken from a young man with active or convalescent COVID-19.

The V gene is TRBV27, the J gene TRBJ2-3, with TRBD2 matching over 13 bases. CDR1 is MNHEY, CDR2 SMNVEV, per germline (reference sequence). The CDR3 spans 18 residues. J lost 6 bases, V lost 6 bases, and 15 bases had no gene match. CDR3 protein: CASSLAGLAGDARDTQYF. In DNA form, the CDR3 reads TGTGCCAGCAGCCTAGCCGGACTAGCGGGGGATGCTCGGGATACGCAGTATTTT.

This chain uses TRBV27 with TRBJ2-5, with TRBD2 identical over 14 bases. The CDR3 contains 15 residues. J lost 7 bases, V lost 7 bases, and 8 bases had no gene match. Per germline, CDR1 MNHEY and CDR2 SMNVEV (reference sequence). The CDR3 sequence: CASTDRLAGGRTQYF. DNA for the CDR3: TGTGCCAGCACCGATCGACTAGCGGGAGGGCGGACCCAGTACTTC.

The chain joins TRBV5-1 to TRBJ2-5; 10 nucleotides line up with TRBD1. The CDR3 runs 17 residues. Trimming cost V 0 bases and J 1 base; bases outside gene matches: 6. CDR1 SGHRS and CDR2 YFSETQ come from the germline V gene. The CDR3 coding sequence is TGCGCCAGCAGCTTGGCCCTTGGACAGGGGGTCCAAGAGACCCAGTACTTC. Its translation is CASSLALGQGVQETQYF.

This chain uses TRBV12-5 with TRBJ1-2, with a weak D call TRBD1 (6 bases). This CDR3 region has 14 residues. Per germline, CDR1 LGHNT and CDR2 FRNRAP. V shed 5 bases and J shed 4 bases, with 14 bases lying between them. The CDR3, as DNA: TGTGCTAGTGGTGTCGACAGGCCTGGCTATGGCTACACCTTC. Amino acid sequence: CASGVDRPGYGYTF.

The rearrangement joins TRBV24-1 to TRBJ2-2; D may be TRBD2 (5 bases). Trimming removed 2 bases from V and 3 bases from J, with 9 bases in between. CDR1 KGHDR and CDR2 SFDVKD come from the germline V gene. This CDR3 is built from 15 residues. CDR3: CATSDYAGYTGELFF. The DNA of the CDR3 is TGTGCCACCAGTGATTATGCGGGTTACACCGGGGAGCTGTTTTTT.

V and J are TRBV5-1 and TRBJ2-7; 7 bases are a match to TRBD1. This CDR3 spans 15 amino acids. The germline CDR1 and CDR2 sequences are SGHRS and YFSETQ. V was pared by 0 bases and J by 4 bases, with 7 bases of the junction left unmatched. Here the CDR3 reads CASSLETGTVYEQYF. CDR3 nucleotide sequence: TGCGCCAGCAGCTTGGAGACCGGGACAGTATACGAGCAGTACTTC.

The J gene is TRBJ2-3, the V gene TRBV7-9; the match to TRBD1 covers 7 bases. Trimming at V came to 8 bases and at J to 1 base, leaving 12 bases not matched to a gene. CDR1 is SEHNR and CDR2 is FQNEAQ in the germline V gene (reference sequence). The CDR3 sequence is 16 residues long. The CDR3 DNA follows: TGTGCCAGCGCCCCCCCTAACAGGGGCGGCACAGATACGCAGTATTTT. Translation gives CASAPPNRGGTDTQYF. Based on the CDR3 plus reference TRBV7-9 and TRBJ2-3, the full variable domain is DTGVSQNPRHKITKRGQNVTFRCDPISEHNRLYWYRQTLGQGPEFLTYFQNEAQLEKSRLLSDRFSAERPKGSFSTLEIQRTEQGDSAMYLCASAPPNRGGTDTQYFGPGTRLTVL.

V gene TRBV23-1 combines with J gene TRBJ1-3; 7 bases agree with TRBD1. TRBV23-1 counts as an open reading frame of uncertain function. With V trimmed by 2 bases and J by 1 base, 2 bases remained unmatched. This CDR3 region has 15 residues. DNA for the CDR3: TGCGCCAGCAGTCAAACAGGGGTATCTGGAAACACCATATATTTT. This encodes CASSQTGVSGNTIYF.

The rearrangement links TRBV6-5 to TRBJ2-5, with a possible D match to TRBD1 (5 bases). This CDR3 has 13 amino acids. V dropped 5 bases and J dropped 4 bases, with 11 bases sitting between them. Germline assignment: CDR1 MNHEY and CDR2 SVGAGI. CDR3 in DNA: TGTGCCAGCAGTATCCAGGGTACAGAGACCCAGTACTTC. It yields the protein CASSIQGTETQYF.

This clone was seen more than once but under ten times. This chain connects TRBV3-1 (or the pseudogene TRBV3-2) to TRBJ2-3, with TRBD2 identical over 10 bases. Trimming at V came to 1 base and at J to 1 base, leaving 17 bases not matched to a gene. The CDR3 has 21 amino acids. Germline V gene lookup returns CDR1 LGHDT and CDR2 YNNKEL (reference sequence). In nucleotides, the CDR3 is TGTGCCAGCAGCCAAGTACCTAGGGCCAGCGGGAGGGCCAGGGGCACAGATACGCAGTATTTT. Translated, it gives CASSQVPRASGRARGTDTQYF.

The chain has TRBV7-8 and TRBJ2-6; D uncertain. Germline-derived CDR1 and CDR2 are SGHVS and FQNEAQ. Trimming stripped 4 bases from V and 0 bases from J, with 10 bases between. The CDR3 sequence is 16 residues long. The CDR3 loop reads CASSSTRSSGANVLTF. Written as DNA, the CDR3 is TGTGCCAGCAGCTCCACCCGGTCCTCTGGGGCCAACGTCCTGACTTTC. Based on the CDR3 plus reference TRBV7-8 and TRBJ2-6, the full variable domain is GAGVSQSPRYKVAKRGQDVALRCDPISGHVSLFWYQQALGQGPEFLTYFQNEAQLDKSGLPSDRFFAERPEGSVSTLKIQRTQQEDSAVYLCASSSTRSSGANVLTFGAGSRLTVL.

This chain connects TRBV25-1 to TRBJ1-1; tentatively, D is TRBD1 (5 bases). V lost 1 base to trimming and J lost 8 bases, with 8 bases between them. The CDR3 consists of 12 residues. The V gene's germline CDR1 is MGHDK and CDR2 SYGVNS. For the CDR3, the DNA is TGTGCCAGCAGTGAATCGTACAGGGAAGCTTTCTTT. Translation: CASSESYREAFF.

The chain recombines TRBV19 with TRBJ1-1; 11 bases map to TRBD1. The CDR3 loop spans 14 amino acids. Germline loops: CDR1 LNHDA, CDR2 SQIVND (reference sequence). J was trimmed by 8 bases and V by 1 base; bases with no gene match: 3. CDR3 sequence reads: CASSIADRGPEAFF. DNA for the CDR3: TGTGCCAGTAGTATAGCGGACAGGGGGCCCGAAGCTTTCTTT. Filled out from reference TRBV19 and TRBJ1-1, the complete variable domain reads DGGITQSPKYLFRKEGQNVTLSCEQNLNHDAMYWYRQDPGQGLRLIYYSQIVNDFQKGDIAEGYSVSREKKESFPLTVTSAQKNPTAFYLCASSIADRGPEAFFGQGTRLTVV.

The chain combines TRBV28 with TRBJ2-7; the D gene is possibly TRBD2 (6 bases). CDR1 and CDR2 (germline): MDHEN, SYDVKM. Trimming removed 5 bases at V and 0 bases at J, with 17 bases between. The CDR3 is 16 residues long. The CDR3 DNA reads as TGTGCCAGCAGTCCCCCGTACGGGACTTACTCCTACGAGCAGTACTTC. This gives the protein CASSPPYGTYSYEQYF.

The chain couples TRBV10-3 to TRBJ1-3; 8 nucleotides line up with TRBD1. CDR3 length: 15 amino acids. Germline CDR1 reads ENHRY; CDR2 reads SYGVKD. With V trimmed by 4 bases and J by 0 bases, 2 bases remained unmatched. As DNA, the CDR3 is TGTGCCATCAGTGGGACAGGGAGCTCTGGAAACACCATATATTTT. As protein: CAISGTGSSGNTIYF.

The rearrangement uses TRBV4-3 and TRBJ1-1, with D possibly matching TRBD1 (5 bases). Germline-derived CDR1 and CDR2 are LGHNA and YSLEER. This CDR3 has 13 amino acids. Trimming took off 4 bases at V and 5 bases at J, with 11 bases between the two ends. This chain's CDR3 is CASSPQGITEAFF. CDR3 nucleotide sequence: TGCGCCAGCAGCCCCCAGGGAATAACTGAAGCTTTCTTT.

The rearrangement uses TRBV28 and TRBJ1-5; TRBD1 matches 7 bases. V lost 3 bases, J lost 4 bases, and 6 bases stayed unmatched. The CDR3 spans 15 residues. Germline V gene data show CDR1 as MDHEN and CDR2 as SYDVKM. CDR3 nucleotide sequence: TGTGCCAGCAGTTTTTGGACAGGCGGGAATCAGCCCCAGCATTTT. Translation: CASSFWTGGNQPQHF.

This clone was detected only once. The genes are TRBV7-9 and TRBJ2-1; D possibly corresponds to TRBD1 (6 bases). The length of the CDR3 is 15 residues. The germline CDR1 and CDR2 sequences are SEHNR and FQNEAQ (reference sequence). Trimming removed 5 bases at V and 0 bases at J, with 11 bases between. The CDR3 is CASSRTGSSYNEQFF. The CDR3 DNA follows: TGTGCCAGCAGCCGAACAGGGAGCTCCTACAATGAGCAGTTCTTC.

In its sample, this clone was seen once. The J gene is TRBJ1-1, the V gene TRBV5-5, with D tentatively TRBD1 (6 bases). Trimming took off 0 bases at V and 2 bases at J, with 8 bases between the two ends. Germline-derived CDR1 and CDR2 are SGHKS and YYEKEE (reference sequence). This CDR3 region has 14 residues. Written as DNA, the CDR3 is TGTGCCAGCAGCTTGGGGGGGCTTAACACTGAAGCTTTCTTT. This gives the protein CASSLGGLNTEAFF.

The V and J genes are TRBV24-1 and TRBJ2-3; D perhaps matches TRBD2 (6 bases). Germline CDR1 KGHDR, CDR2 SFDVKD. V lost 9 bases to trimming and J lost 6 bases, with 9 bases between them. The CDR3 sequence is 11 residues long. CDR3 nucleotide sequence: TGTGCCACCGCCAGCGGGGATACGCAGTATTTT. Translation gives CATASGDTQYF.

The CDR3 here is CSVSLPGNTIYF. DNA for the CDR3: TGCAGCGTTTCCCTTCCTGGAAACACCATATATTTT. This sequence joins TRBV29-1 and TRBJ1-3; the D is unclear. V shed 5 bases and J shed 2 bases, with 7 bases lying between them. Germline CDR1 SQVTM, CDR2 ANQGSEA. This CDR3 is built from 12 residues. Full variable domain (remainder filled in from reference TRBV29-1 and TRBJ1-3): SAVISQKPSRDICQRGTSLTIQCQVDSQVTMMFWYRQQPGQSLTLIATANQGSEATYESGFVIDKFPISRPNLTFSTLTVSNMSPEDSSIYLCSVSLPGNTIYFGEGSWLTVV.

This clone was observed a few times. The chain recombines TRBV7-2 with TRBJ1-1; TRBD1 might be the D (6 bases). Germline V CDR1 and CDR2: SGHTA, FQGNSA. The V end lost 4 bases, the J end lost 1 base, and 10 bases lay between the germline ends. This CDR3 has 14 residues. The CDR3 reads CASSSGQKNTEAFF. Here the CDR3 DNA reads TGTGCCAGCAGCTCCGGACAGAAGAACACTGAAGCTTTCTTT.

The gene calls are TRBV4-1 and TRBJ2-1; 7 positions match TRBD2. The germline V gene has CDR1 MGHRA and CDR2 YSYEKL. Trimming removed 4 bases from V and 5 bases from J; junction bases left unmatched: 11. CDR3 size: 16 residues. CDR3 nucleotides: TGCGCCAGCAGCCCATACCCCCGGGGGGTGAACAATGAGCAGTTCTTC. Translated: CASSPYPRGVNNEQFF.

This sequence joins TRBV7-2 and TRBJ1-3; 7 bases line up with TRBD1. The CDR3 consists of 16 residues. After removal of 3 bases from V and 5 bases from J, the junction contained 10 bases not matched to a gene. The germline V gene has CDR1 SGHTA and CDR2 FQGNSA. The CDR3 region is CASSLEGAGRRNTIYF. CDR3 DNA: TGTGCCAGCAGCTTGGAGGGGGCGGGAAGGAGAAACACCATATATTTT. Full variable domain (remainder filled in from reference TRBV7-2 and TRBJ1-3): GAGVSQSPSNKVTEKGKDVELRCDPISGHTALYWYRQSLGQGLEFLIYFQGNSAPDKSGLPSDRFSAERTGGSVSTLTIQRTQQEDSAVYLCASSLEGAGRRNTIYFGEGSWLTVV.